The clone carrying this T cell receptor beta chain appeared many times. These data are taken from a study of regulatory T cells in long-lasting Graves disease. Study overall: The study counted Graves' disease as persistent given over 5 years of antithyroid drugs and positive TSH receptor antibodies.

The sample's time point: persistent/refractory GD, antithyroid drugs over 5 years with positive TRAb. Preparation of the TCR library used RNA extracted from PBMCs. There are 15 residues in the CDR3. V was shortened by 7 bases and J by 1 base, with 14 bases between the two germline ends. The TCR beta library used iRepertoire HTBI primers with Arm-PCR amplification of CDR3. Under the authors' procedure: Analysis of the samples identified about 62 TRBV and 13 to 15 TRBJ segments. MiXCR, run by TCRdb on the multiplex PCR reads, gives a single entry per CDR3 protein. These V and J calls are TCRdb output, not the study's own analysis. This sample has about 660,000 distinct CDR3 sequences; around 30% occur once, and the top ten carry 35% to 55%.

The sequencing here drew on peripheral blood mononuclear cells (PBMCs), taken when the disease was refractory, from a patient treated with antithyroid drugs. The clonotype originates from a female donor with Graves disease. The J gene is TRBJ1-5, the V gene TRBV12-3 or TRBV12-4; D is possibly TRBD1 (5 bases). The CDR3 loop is CASNTGTESNQPQHF. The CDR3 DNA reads TGTGCCAGCAATACGGGGACGGAAAGCAATCAGCCCCAGCATTTT.